This T cell receptor beta chain was sequenced for a study of identical twins (dated by TCRdb to about 2016). Broadly, across the study: TCR alpha and beta repertoires from monozygotic twins, unrelated adults of various ages and cord blood were deep-sequenced to test whether fetal clonotypes persist. To rule out contamination, replicate twin experiments were performed at different times with different library preparation protocols.

In the germline V gene, CDR1 corresponds to SGHDT and CDR2 to YYEEEE. The CDR3 starts with the cysteine, ends with the phenylalanine, and has 16 residues. The entry retains the CDR3 DNA only, 48 bases that are in frame from base 1. V lost 2 bases and J lost 5 bases, and the count of bases not matched to a germline gene is 9. Receptor libraries were prepared by 5' RACE. The reads were generated on an Illumina HiSeq 2000. A universal primer binding site was introduced by template switching, and a unique molecular identifier was present in the final cDNA, enabling accurate counting of TCR cDNA molecules. Specific primers in the conserved constant-segment region were used to synthesize first-strand cDNA for TCR alpha and beta chains. To control for contamination, every cDNA library was double barcoded, receiving both a SMART-Mk sample barcode and Illumina barcodes. TruSeq adapter sequences, together with Illumina sample barcodes, were added in two successive PCR steps. The TCR alpha and beta cDNA libraries were sequenced on the Illumina HiSeq platform using custom primers. In the authors' own workflow: Unique molecular identifiers were extracted from raw reads with MiGEC, and CDR3 positions were determined with MiXCR. Recombination models were inferred per individual with the repgenHMM and IGoR tools using an EM algorithm. The tcR package in R was used for shared clonotype analysis, with sharing normalized by the product of cloneset sizes. To study raw recombination free of thymic and clonal selection effects, out-of-frame nonproductive sequences were analyzed. TCRdb took the public reads, trimmed them with fastp at Q25, ran MiXCR for clone calling and kept in-frame beta chains. Here each entry gathers all rows of one CDR3 protein and keeps the most common genes and DNA. TCRdb's processing, not the authors', yielded these V and J calls. This sample has 200,000 to 250,000 distinct CDR3 sequences in its table, and 9.5% to 15% of those were observed once. The top ten hold 4% of the sample.

On this clonotype: No cognate antigen has been identified for it. Nothing much larger sits one base from this clone, and base qualities are not available.

Every donor in the study was a healthy Caucasian. The twin cohort comprised three pairs of female monozygotic twins, all aged roughly 18 to 29 years. Miltenyi CD45RO+ enrichment and human naive T-cell isolation kits were used to isolate memory (CD45RO+) and naive T cells from PBMC. Findings and caveats that apply to the study as a whole: Compared with coincidental sharing between unrelated individuals, out-of-frame TCR alpha sequences shared between twins had an excess of sequences with low generation probability. In monozygotic twins, out-of-frame TCR alpha sharing was systematically underestimated by recombination models, although the models agreed with sharing between unrelated individuals. Fewer insertions were carried by abundant cord blood beta clonotypes; a weaker similar trend was observed in young adult naive repertoires, while no such trend was observed in memory repertoires. Because the same donors could not be followed over many years, the conclusions depended on cross-sectional statistical analysis. Invariant T cells such as MAIT and iNKT could partly confound zero-insertion analyses, though diverse VJ usage argued against this for most clonotypes. The excess sharing between twins in beta out-of-frame sequences was weaker because fewer shared sequences reduced the signal-to-noise ratio.

Another study also made use of these data, one on yellow fever vaccine responses in identical twins. Per the second study: According to the authors, in identical twins the way T cells responded to vaccination appeared partly convergent and partly personalized. In the study, vaccine-responding T cell clones were precisely tracked in identical twins.

Recombination connected TRBV5-6 to TRBJ2-1, with 8 middle bases fitting TRBD2. The source is a woman aged 18-29 years in good health. Sample: memory (CD45RO+) T cells sorted from blood. The sample's cell subset or site label is to be understood as: CD45RO+ enriched T cells. The DNA sequence is given as TGTGCCAGCAGCTTCAAGAGCGGGGGATACAACAATGAGCAGTTCTTC. Its translation reads: CASSFKSGGYNNEQFF. With the rest looked up from the reference TRBV5-6 and TRBJ2-1 genes rather than sequenced, the full variable domain is DAGVTQSPTHLIKTRGQQVTLRCSPKSGHDTVSWYQQALGQGPQFIFQYYEEEERQRGNFPDRFSGHQFPNYSSELNVNALLLGDSALYLCASSFKSGGYNNEQFFGPGTRLTVL.